This T cell receptor (beta chain) was identified during a study of CD8 T cells in Susac syndrome. Turning to the study itself: Patients with Susac syndrome were therapy-naive, on corticosteroids, or on intravenous immunoglobulin alone at the time that blood was drawn.

With random hexamers, about 0.45 to 1 ug RNA was reverse transcribed. Amplification of TCR beta CDR3 used immunoSEQ multiplex PCR across 54 Vbeta and 13 Jbeta. A single record per CDR3 protein comes from TCRdb applying MiXCR to the immunoSEQ multiplex PCR reads. The table includes about 180,000 distinct CDR3 sequences, about 93% detected once. The recently defined diagnostic criteria for definite or probable disease were met by the Susac syndrome patients. TEMRA cells were FACS-enriched, unlike CD8+ and CD4+ T cells, which were negatively isolated. There are 16 residues in the CDR3. The ends lost 4 bases at V and 8 bases at J; junction bases unmatched: 14. The V gene's germline CDR1 is SGHNT and CDR2 YENEEA.

Specimen: CD4+ T cells from PBMCs. The chain has TRBV11-3 and TRBJ2-1; 7 bases align to TRBD1. The sequence came from a human donor with Susac syndrome. CDR3 in DNA: TGTGCCAGCAGCTCGCTCCGGGACAGCCCTGAGGATGAGCAGTTCTTC. Amino acid sequence: CASSSLRDSPEDEQFF.